This T cell receptor (beta chain) was found in a study of identical twins. Germline CDR1 SGHKS, CDR2 YYEKEE (reference sequence). The trim removed 4 bases at V and 8 bases at J, leaving 10 bases unmatched. This CDR3 region has 15 residues. Using its own MiXCR run on the 5' RACE reads, TCRdb lists one record per CDR3 protein. The sample has approximately 550,000 distinct CDR3 sequences; 20% to 25% are singletons. A further study also used this sample, focusing on yellow fever vaccine responses in identical twins.

Specimen: CD4+ T cells sorted from blood. This TCR was recovered from a woman aged 18-29 years in good health. The chain joins TRBV5-5 to TRBJ2-1; 9 bases map to TRBD2. The DNA of the CDR3 is TGTGCCAGCAGCCATTGGCGGGGGGGCATGGATGAGCAGTTCTTC. Protein product: CASSHWRGGMDEQFF.